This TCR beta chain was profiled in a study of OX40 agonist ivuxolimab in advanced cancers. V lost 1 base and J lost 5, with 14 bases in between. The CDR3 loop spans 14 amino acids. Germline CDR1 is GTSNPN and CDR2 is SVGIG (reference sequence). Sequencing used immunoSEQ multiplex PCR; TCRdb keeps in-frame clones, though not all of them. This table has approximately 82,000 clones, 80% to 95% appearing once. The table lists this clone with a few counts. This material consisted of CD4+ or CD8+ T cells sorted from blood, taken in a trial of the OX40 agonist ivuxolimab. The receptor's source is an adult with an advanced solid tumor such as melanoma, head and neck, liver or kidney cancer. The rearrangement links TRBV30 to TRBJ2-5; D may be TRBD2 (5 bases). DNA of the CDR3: TGTGCCTGGAGTGATTCGGCGGAGGTGGAGACCCAGTACTTC. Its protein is CAWSDSAEVETQYF.